This T cell receptor (beta chain) was observed in a study of blood T cell repertoires in COVID-19 (dated by TCRdb to about 2020). Study-level background: Samples covering the acute and convalescent phases of COVID-19 were provided by collaborators in the United States, Italy and Spain. A freely available public database, intended as a resource for researchers studying the immune response to SARS-CoV-2, is where the repertoires were released. A de-identified subject ID, COVID-19 status, age in years and sex were almost always included in the sample metadata. Where HLA class I and class II types were available, the types were taken from metadata supplied by the sample provider, not from assay-based typing. The dataset comprised deeply sampled blood TCRbeta repertoires from subjects exposed to, actively infected with, or recovered from COVID-19. The prospective study material was composed of cDNA or gDNA derived from T cells, B-cell-depleted T cells, or PBMCs. The samples were drawn from two sources: the first 160 participants of the ongoing ImmuneRACE study, and over 950 subjects contributed by 6 global collaborators. Results and caveats for the whole study, not just this receptor: How much clinical and demographic metadata was included differed by source and by participant, and the metadata was provided uncurated.

Each collaborating institution followed its own protocols to collect whole blood in K2EDTA tubes. For TCRbeta analysis, collaborator samples were shipped as frozen whole blood, as isolated PBMCs, or as DNA extracted from either sample type. Of note for this clone: Its antigen is still unknown. Qualities for individual bases were not recorded, and no much larger clone is one base off.

TCRbeta CDR3 regions were amplified from genomic DNA by means of the immunoSEQ Assay, a bias-controlled multiplex PCR. The original pipeline was this. The number of nucleated cells in each sample was estimated by amplification of reference gene primers within the assay. To quantify the absolute abundance of each unique TCRbeta CDR3 rearrangement, sequence reads were collapsed and filtered. Productive Simpson clonality was computed per sample as the square root of Simpson's diversity index over productive rearrangements. TCRdb limited this immuneACCESS table to in-frame rearrangements with V and J called. A share of clones is missing; checked studies link under half to unresolved V genes, and the rest is unexplained. D and trimming were read from the DNA, whereas the V and J calls and clone size are those reported in that table. For this sample the table gives around 140,000 clones, of which about 87% were detected only once. 10% of the sample is held by the ten biggest clonotypes.

Trimming removed 4 bases from V and 1 base from J; the gene matches leave 6 bases unexplained. The cysteine opens and the phenylalanine closes a CDR3 of 15 amino acids. Of all the DNA, just the CDR3 is kept, 45 bases in frame from base 1. CDR1 and CDR2, looked up from the germline V gene (reference sequence), are LNHDA and SQIVND. The sequenced sample was peripheral blood. Recombination connected TRBV19 to TRBJ1-1; TRBD1 lines up with 7 middle nucleotides. The clonotype was recovered from a man in his fifties or sixties with acute or convalescent COVID-19. At the DNA level, the sequence is TGTGCCAGTAGTACTGAGGGGGCGGCGAACACTGAAGCTTTCTTT. It translates as CASSTEGAANTEAFF.